This T cell receptor beta chain was sequenced for a study of T cells in Graves' hyperthyroidism and ophthalmopathy. Study conclusions and caveats: Most thyroid clonotypes expanded above 0.001 were also detected in blood. Ophthalmopathy and stable hyperthyroidism were separated by a 13 V-J model.

RNA transcripts provided the source from which TCR beta CDR3 regions were amplified. The HTBI set primed first-round TCR CDR3 RT-PCR. TCRdb used MiXCR to reprocess the multiplex PCR reads, holding one entry per CDR3 protein. The sample lists some 620,000 distinct CDR3 sequences, about a sixth seen once, with approximately 3.9% in the top ten. Aged 18 to 65, the patients had hyperthyroidism that was newly diagnosed and had lasted under 2 months. Fresh peripheral blood, about 10 ml of it, supplied the PBMCs. Worth noting for this clonotype: Its antigen is unknown.

V shed 3 bases and J shed 4 bases, with 12 bases lying between them. The CDR3 covers 13 residues. Germline CDR1 reads DFQATT; CDR2 reads SNEGSKA (reference sequence). The source of this sequence is a woman aged 25 to 39 with Graves' hyperthyroidism. The chain combines TRBV20-1 with TRBJ1-1, with a weak D call TRBD1 (6 bases). The sequencing input was blood. CDR3 amino acids: CSASQDSPTEAFF. DNA for the CDR3: TGCAGTGCTAGTCAGGACAGCCCCACTGAAGCTTTCTTT.